This entry describes one TCR beta chain. The CDR3 has 16 amino acids. Each patient's cancer was a locally advanced or metastatic urothelial carcinoma. What went into each PCR as a spike was synthetic TCR analog templates. Profiled with immunoSEQ multiplex PCR; TCRdb holds only in-frame clones, not every one. The sample has some 41,000 clones; 88% are singletons. This sample is drawn from a study of PD-L1 blockade in urothelial cancer. The wider study: Each participant's history included 0 to 3 prior chemotherapy regimens. Counts from blood samples showed a median of roughly 150,000 T cells.

The sequence was collected from a woman aged 55-70 years with urothelial cancer. The sample in question was PBMCs, obtained around atezolizumab (anti-PD-L1) treatment. The chain links TRBV21-1 to TRBJ2-7; the table's D gene call, TRBD1, was not cross checked with the DNA. TRBV21-1 is noted as a pseudogene. CDR3 sequence reads: CASSPWTGGLSDEQYF. In DNA, the CDR3 is TGTGCCAGCAGCCCATGGACAGGGGGCCTCTCGGACGAGCAGTACTTC.